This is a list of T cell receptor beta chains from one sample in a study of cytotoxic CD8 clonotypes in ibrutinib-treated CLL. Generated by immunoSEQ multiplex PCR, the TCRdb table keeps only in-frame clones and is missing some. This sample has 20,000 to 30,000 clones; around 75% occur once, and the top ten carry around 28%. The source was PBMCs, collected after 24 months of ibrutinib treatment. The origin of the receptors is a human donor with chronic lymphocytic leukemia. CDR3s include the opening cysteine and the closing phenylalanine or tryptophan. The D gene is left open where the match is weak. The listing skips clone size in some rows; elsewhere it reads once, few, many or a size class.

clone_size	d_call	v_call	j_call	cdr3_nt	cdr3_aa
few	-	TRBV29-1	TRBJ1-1	TGCAGCGTTGTTATCACTGAAGCTTTCTTT	CSVVITEAFF
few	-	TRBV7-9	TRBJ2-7	TGTGCCATCTCAAACCGGGACGGGCTCTACGAGCAGTACTTC	CAISNRDGLYEQYF
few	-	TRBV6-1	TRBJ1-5	TGTGCCAGCAGTGAACAGGGGAGGCAGCCCCAGCATTTT	CASSEQGRQPQHF
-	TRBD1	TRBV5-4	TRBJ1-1	TGTGCCAGCAGTTTGGACAGGGCGAACACTGAAGCTTTCTTT	CASSLDRANTEAFF
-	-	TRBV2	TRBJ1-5	TGTGCCAGCAGTATAAGCAATCAGCCCCAGCATTTT	CASSISNQPQHF
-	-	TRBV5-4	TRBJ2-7	TGTGCCAGCAGCTTTCAGGGGCGCCGGGAGCAGTACTTC	CASSFQGRREQYF
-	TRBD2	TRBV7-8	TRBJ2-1	TGTGCCAGCAGCCCCTTTAGCGGGGGGGTGGAAAATGAGCAGTTCTTC	CASSPFSGGVENEQFF
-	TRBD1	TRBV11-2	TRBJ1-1	TGTGCCAGCAGCTCGACAGGGAAAACTGAAGCTTTCTTT	CASSSTGKTEAFF
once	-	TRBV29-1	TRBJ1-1	TGCAGCGTTGAAGATCTGGGACGTGGGAACACTGAAGCTTTCTTT	CSVEDLGRGNTEAFF
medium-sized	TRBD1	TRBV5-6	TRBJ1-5	TGTGCCAGCAGCTTTGGACAGGGTCATCAGCCCCAGCATTTT	CASSFGQGHQPQHF
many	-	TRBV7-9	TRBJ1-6	TGTGCCAGCAGCTTAGGTTTAGGAGATTCACCCCTCCACTTT	CASSLGLGDSPLHF
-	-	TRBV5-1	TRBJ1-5	TGCGCCAGCAGCTTACAACAGGGAGCTCAGCCCCAGCATTTT	CASSLQQGAQPQHF
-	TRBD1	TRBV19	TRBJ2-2	TGTGCCAGTAGTTTGGGACAGGGGGCCGGGGAGCTGTTTTTT	CASSLGQGAGELFF
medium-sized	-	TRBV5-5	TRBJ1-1	TGTGCCAGCAGCTTGGCCAGGGGCCAGTTGGAGGCTTTCTTT	CASSLARGQLEAFF
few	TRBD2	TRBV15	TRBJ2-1	TGTGCCACCAGCAGAGATCGCCTAGCGGGGTCGGGGGACCATGAGCAGTTCTTC	CATSRDRLAGSGDHEQFF
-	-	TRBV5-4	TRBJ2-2	TGTGCCAGCAGCAAAACCAGCCTCAGCACCGGGGAGCTGTTTTTT	CASSKTSLSTGELFF
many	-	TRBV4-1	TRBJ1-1	TGCGCCAGCAGCCAAACCCAGGACAGCCGCGGGAAAGCTTTCTTT	CASSQTQDSRGKAFF
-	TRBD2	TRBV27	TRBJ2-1	TGTGCCAGCAGTTTGCTCGGGGGGGACTACAATGAGCAGTTCTTC	CASSLLGGDYNEQFF
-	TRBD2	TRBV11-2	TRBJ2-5	TGTGCCAGCAGCTTTCTCGGGGGGGCCTTGGAGACCCAGTACTTC	CASSFLGGALETQYF
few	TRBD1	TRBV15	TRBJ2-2	TGTGCCACCAGCAGAGATTACAGGGGTGGCACCGGGGAGCTGTTTTTT	CATSRDYRGGTGELFF
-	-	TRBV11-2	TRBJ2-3	TGTGCCAGCAGCTTAGGAGCTGGGCCCACCACAGATACGCAGTATTTT	CASSLGAGPTTDTQYF
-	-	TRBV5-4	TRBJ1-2	TGTGCCAGCAGCGCCAAAGGGTATGGCTACACCTTC	CASSAKGYGYTF
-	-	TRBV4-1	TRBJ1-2	TGCGCCAGCAGCCAAGATAGACAGAAGGGGAATGGCTACACCTTC	CASSQDRQKGNGYTF
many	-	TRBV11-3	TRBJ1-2	TGTGCCAGCAGCTTACCCGGAGGCTATGGCTACACCTTC	CASSLPGGYGYTF
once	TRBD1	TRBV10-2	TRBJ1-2	TGCGCCACCTTTGGACAGGAAAACTATGGCTACACCTTC	CATFGQENYGYTF
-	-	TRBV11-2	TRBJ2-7	TGTGCCAGCAGCTTAGAGGCAGGCCAGTGGTTCGAGCAGTACTTC	CASSLEAGQWFEQYF
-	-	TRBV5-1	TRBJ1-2	TGCGCCAGCAGCTTGGATGTGGGATTCTATGGCTACACCTTC	CASSLDVGFYGYTF
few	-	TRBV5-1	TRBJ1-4	TGCGCCAGCAGCAGTTTCGGGACTCCCGGCGAGAAACTGTTTTTT	CASSSFGTPGEKLFF
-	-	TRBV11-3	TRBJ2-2	TGTGCCAGCAGCTTAGGACTTAACACCGGGGAGCTGTTTTTT	CASSLGLNTGELFF
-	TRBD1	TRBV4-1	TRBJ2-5	TGCGCCAGCAGCCAGGGACAGCAGGAGACCCAGTACTTC	CASSQGQQETQYF
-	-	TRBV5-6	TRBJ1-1	TGTGCCAGCAGCTACCGACAGGCCCAAGTGGGCACTGAAGCTTTCTTT	CASSYRQAQVGTEAFF
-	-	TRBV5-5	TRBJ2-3	TGTGCCAGCAGCCACGGACACCGAGACACAGATACGCAGTATTTT	CASSHGHRDTDTQYF
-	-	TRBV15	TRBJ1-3	TGTGCCACCAGCAGACAGGGAGATGGAAACACCATATATTTT	CATSRQGDGNTIYF
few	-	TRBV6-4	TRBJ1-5	TGTGCCAGCAGTGATCAGGGGCATCAGCCCCAGCATTTT	CASSDQGHQPQHF
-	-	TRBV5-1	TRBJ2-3	TGCGCCAGCAGCCCCCGGGGGACGGGAGATACGCAGTATTTT	CASSPRGTGDTQYF
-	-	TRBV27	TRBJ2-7	TGTGCCAGCAGCCCCCGAGGCGGGCCCTACGAGCAGTACTTC	CASSPRGGPYEQYF
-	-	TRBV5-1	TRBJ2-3	TGCGCCAGCAGCTTGAAACTGGTAGGCACAGATACGCAGTATTTT	CASSLKLVGTDTQYF
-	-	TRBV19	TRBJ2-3	TGTGCCAGTAGTTATTTCTCGGAGACGCAGTATTTT	CASSYFSETQYF
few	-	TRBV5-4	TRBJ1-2	TGTGCCAGCAGCTTGACACCAGTGGCTGGCTACACCTTC	CASSLTPVAGYTF
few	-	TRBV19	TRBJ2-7	TGTGCCAGTGGAAGACAGGACGGCTACGAGCAGTACTTC	CASGRQDGYEQYF
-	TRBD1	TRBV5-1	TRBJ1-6	TGCGCCAGCAGCTTGGAAGTTGGGACAGGGGGTTCACCCCTCCACTTT	CASSLEVGTGGSPLHF